Presented here are 28 T cell receptor beta chains from one specimen sequenced in a study of T cell changes during pregnancy in multiple sclerosis. Only in-frame clones appear in the TCRdb table, and some are missing; sequencing was by immunoSEQ multiplex PCR. Among tens of thousands of clones, approximately 94% were seen once, and the ten largest hold 0.2% to 0.25%. The sequences come from CD4+ T cells from peripheral blood mononuclear cells, collected before pregnancy. The receptors originated from a female donor with multiple sclerosis, enrolled in a pregnancy study.

V and J are TRBV4-1 and TRBJ2-2; weak D call: TRBD1 (6 bases). V was clipped by 1 base and J by 0 bases, with 12 bases between them. CDR1 is MGHRA, CDR2 YSYEKL, per germline. The CDR3 has 17 amino acids. This CDR3 reads CASSQATGTPNTGELFF. CDR3 DNA sequence: TGCGCCAGCAGCCAAGCCACCGGGACACCGAACACCGGGGAGCTGTTTTTT.

The rearrangement joins TRBV5-1 to TRBJ2-1; D is undetermined. This CDR3 has 12 residues. Germline V gives CDR1 SGHRS, CDR2 YFSETQ. Trimming stripped 1 base from V and 8 bases from J, with 7 bases between. CDR3 protein: CASSLIRDEQFF. The CDR3 DNA sequence: TGCGCCAGCAGCTTGATACGAGATGAGCAGTTCTTC.

The chain carries TRBV9 and TRBJ1-1; D perhaps matches TRBD1 (6 bases). The V gene's germline CDR1 is SGDLS and CDR2 YYNGEE. The CDR3 consists of 15 residues. V lost 2 bases and J lost 6, with 17 bases in between. Written as DNA, the CDR3 is TGTGCCAGCAGCGTCCTGGACAGCTGGGTCCCTGAAGCTTTCTTT. Residues: CASSVLDSWVPEAFF.

The chain uses TRBV4-1 and TRBJ2-1; the match to TRBD2 covers 7 bases. J was trimmed by 0 bases and V by 0 bases; bases with no gene match: 8. CDR1 and CDR2 (germline): MGHRA, YSYEKL. The CDR3 is made up of 18 amino acids. The CDR3 sequence is CASSQDLSGKLSYNEQFF. As DNA, the CDR3 is TGCGCCAGCAGCCAAGATCTCAGCGGGAAACTCTCCTACAATGAGCAGTTCTTC.

This sequence joins TRBV14 and TRBJ2-5; D unresolved. Deletions cut 0 bases from V and 5 bases from J, with 10 bases between. CDR1 SGHDN and CDR2 FVKESK come from the germline V gene. The CDR3 runs to 14 residues. The chain's CDR3 is CASSQDPGFETQYF. CDR3 nucleotides: TGTGCCAGCAGCCAAGATCCCGGTTTCGAGACCCAGTACTTC.

The chain is built from TRBV25-1 and TRBJ1-1; D is possibly TRBD1 (5 bases). This CDR3 contains 14 residues. The V end lost 4 bases, the J end lost 4 bases, and 13 bases lay between the germline ends. Germline assignment: CDR1 MGHDK and CDR2 SYGVNS. The CDR3 DNA reads as TGTGCCAGCAGTGTCCGACCGGGGGGCACTGAAGCTTTCTTT. It translates to CASSVRPGGTEAFF.

The sample holds a few counts of this clone. The chain couples TRBV28 to TRBJ2-2; 9 bases match TRBD1. The CDR3 has 15 amino acids. From germline, CDR1 is MDHEN and CDR2 SYDVKM. V was pared by 4 bases and J by 5 bases, with 5 bases of the junction left unmatched. This chain's CDR3 is CASSSDRGKTGELFF. In DNA, the CDR3 is TGTGCCAGCAGTTCAGACAGGGGGAAAACCGGGGAGCTGTTTTTT. The full variable domain, rest sourced from reference TRBV28 and TRBJ2-2, is DVKVTQSSRYLVKRTGEKVFLECVQDMDHENMFWYRQDPGLGLRLIYFSYDVKMKEKGDIPEGYSVSREKKERFSLILESASTNQTSMYLCASSSDRGKTGELFFGEGSRLTVL.

The rearrangement links TRBV10-2 to TRBJ1-5; D unclear. The V end was cut by 3 bases, the J end by 6 bases, with 18 bases between. The CDR3 extends over 16 amino acids. Germline loops: CDR1 WSHSY, CDR2 SAAADI. This CDR3 is CASSEKRTPSIQPQHF. CDR3 in DNA: TGCGCCAGCAGTGAAAAACGAACTCCCTCCATTCAGCCCCAGCATTTT.

As to this clone: Distinct nucleotide sequences in the sample also encode this CDR3. This chain connects TRBV7-6 to TRBJ2-1, with D possibly matching TRBD2 (7 bases). Germline CDR1 and CDR2: SGHVS and FNYEAQ. This CDR3 has 18 amino acids. The germline V and J ends were trimmed by 1 base and 6 bases, with 22 bases remaining between them. CDR3 sequence reads: CASSLGRTASGRGNEQFF. The CDR3 region has the DNA TGTGCCAGCAGCTTAGGCCGTACAGCTAGCGGCAGGGGCAATGAGCAGTTCTTC.

V usage is TRBV2 and J usage is TRBJ2-2; TRBD2 matches at 7 bases. This CDR3 comprises 15 residues. CDR1 and CDR2 from the germline V gene are SNHLY and FYNNEI. After removal of 6 bases from V and 3 bases from J, the junction contained 7 bases not matched to a gene. DNA for the CDR3: TGTGCCAGCAGGGGGAGGGGTGGGGACACCGGGGAGCTGTTTTTT. This codes for CASRGRGGDTGELFF.

This clone was seen a single time. The CDR3 DNA follows: TGTGCCAGCAGCGTACTAGCGGGAGCCTCCAATGAGCAGTTCTTC. The encoded protein is CASSVLAGASNEQFF. The V call is TRBV6-4, the J call TRBJ2-1; 11 bases agree with TRBD2. The CDR3 has 15 residues. After removal of 6 bases from V and 6 bases from J, the junction contained 7 bases not matched to a gene. The germline V gene has CDR1 MRHNA and CDR2 SNTAGT.

V and J are TRBV10-3 and TRBJ2-1; maybe TRBD2 (7 bases). V lost 9 bases and J lost 4, with 13 bases in between. CDR1 is ENHRY and CDR2 is SYGVKD in the germline V gene. The CDR3 consists of 13 residues. This CDR3 reads CAIRGADYNEQFF. Written as DNA, the CDR3 is TGTGCCATTCGGGGGGCGGATTACAATGAGCAGTTCTTC.

The chain joins TRBV7-2 to TRBJ2-7; 9 bases map to TRBD1. Per the germline V gene, CDR1 is SGHTA and CDR2 is FQGNSA. This CDR3 has 17 amino acids. Trimming removed 1 base from V and 1 base from J; junction bases left unmatched: 8. The CDR3 spells CASSLVGTGILSYEQYF. The CDR3 bases are TGTGCCAGCAGCTTAGTAGGGACAGGGATTTTATCCTACGAGCAGTACTTC.

The chain combines TRBV19 with TRBJ1-2; TRBD1 aligns across 10 bases. CDR1 is LNHDA and CDR2 is SQIVND in the germline V gene (reference sequence). There are 14 residues in the CDR3. Unmatched junction bases numbered 10, after V lost 8 bases and J lost 7 bases. CDR3 loop: CASSSGTGASGYTF. CDR3 nucleotide sequence: TGTGCCAGTTCCTCTGGGACAGGGGCTTCTGGCTACACCTTC.

The J gene is TRBJ1-1, the V gene TRBV7-3, with D hard to call. Trimming took 1 base from V and 4 from J, leaving 7 bases between them. The CDR3 totals 13 residues. Germline V lookup: CDR1 SGHTA, CDR2 FQGTGA. Written as DNA, the CDR3 is TGTGCCAGCAGCTTAATCGGGAGCACTGAAGCTTTCTTT. It translates to CASSLIGSTEAFF.

This clone was found once. J is TRBJ2-2 and V is TRBV21-1; the table's D call, TRBD2, has no DNA check behind it. TRBV21-1 constitutes a pseudogene. The CDR3 spans 16 residues. CDR3 sequence reads: CASSKGLAGDTGELFF. CDR3 coding DNA: TGTGCCAGCAGCAAAGGACTAGCGGGAGACACCGGGGAGCTGTTTTTT.

This sequence joins TRBV5-1 and TRBJ1-2, with D tentatively TRBD1 (6 bases). From germline, CDR1 is SGHRS and CDR2 YFSETQ. Trimming removed 0 bases from V and 7 bases from J, with 16 bases in between. The CDR3 consists of 15 residues. CDR3 sequence reads: CASSLALGGRGGYTF. In DNA form, the CDR3 reads TGCGCCAGCAGCTTGGCCCTCGGGGGGCGCGGTGGCTACACCTTC.

The chain couples TRBV7-2 to TRBJ2-7, with TRBD2 matching 9 bases. The CDR3 spans 15 residues. V lost 5 bases, J lost 4 bases, and 9 bases stayed unmatched. CDR1 is SGHTA and CDR2 is FQGNSA in the germline V gene. The CDR3 protein is CASSPTSGPLYEQYF. As DNA, the CDR3 is TGTGCCAGCAGCCCCACTAGCGGGCCCTTGTACGAGCAGTACTTC.

The V call is TRBV9, the J call TRBJ2-2, with 8 bases that match TRBD2. V trimming: 4 bases; J trimming: 3 bases; junction bases outside the gene matches: 11. Germline V gene lookup returns CDR1 SGDLS and CDR2 YYNGEE. This CDR3 spans 17 amino acids. CDR3: CASSLRTSNIYTGELFF. The CDR3 DNA is TGTGCCAGCAGCCTACGGACTAGCAATATTTACACCGGGGAGCTGTTTTTT.

This chain links TRBV7-2 with TRBJ2-5, with 7 bases lining up with TRBD2. V lost 0 bases, J lost 5 bases, and 3 bases stayed unmatched. CDR1 SGHTA and CDR2 FQGNSA come from the germline V gene. The CDR3 contains 14 residues. The CDR3 sequence is CASSLAGGWETQYF. CDR3 nucleotide sequence: TGTGCCAGCAGCTTAGCGGGGGGGTGGGAGACCCAGTACTTC.

This chain connects TRBV5-1 to TRBJ2-5, with D perhaps TRBD2 (6 bases). Germline values: CDR1 SGHRS, CDR2 YFSETQ. The ends were cut back, 4 bases at V and 5 bases at J, with 12 bases in the middle. The length of the CDR3 is 13 residues. CDR3 protein: CASSGGIAETQYF. The CDR3 DNA is TGCGCCAGCAGCGGGGGGATTGCGGAGACCCAGTACTTC. Variable domain in full (rest from reference TRBV5-1 and TRBJ2-5): KAGVTQTPRYLIKTRGQQVTLSCSPISGHRSVSWYQQTPGQGLQFLFEYFSETQRNKGNFPGRFSGRQFSNSRSEMNVSTLELGDSALYLCASSGGIAETQYFGPGTRLLVL.

This clone came up a few times. V is TRBV11-2 and J is TRBJ1-5, with TRBD1 matching 9 bases. Trimming cost V 5 bases and J 6 bases; bases outside gene matches: 5. Per the germline V gene, CDR1 is SGHAT and CDR2 is FQNNGV. This CDR3 is built from 14 residues. CDR3: CASSQTGGVQPQHF. The CDR3 DNA reads as TGTGCCAGCAGCCAAACAGGGGGCGTTCAGCCCCAGCATTTT.

There are a few counts of this clone. The chain uses TRBV9 and TRBJ2-1; 8 bases match TRBD2. The germline V gene encodes CDR1 SGDLS and CDR2 YYNGEE. Unmatched junction bases numbered 15, after V lost 0 bases and J lost 10 bases. This CDR3 has 17 amino acids. The CDR3: CASSVAGAGVYGGEQFF. The CDR3 coding sequence is TGTGCCAGCAGCGTAGCTGGAGCGGGAGTCTATGGAGGGGAGCAGTTCTTC.

V and J are TRBV6-5 and TRBJ1-1; D may be TRBD1 (6 bases). CDR3 size: 12 residues. V lost 5 bases and J 4 bases, leaving 8 bases between the germline ends. Germline values: CDR1 MNHEY, CDR2 SVGAGI. The CDR3 region has the DNA TGTGCCAGCAGTCGAGGGGGCACTGAAGCTTTCTTT. Protein sequence: CASSRGGTEAFF.

The chain combines TRBV9 with TRBJ2-5; 7 bases line up with TRBD2. The germline V gene encodes CDR1 SGDLS and CDR2 YYNGEE. The junction had 13 bases not matched to a gene; V was cut back by 7 bases and J by 4 bases. CDR3 length: 15 residues. The CDR3 here is CASAGEGLSGETQYF. CDR3 DNA: TGTGCCAGCGCGGGGGAGGGGCTGAGCGGAGAGACCCAGTACTTC.

The chain joins TRBV5-1 to TRBJ2-7; 9 bases are a match to TRBD1. Losses at the gene ends were 2 bases for V and 2 bases for J; bases not matched to a gene: 8. CDR3 length: 16 amino acids. Germline V gene sequence: CDR1 SGHRS, CDR2 YFSETQ. The CDR3 loop is CASSFTGTGRTYEQYF. CDR3 bases: TGCGCCAGCAGCTTTACTGGGACAGGGAGAACCTACGAGCAGTACTTC.

The chain links TRBV28 to TRBJ1-1, with D possibly being TRBD1 (5 bases). Germline V lookup: CDR1 MDHEN, CDR2 SYDVKM. With 6 bases removed from V and 4 bases from J, the gap between germline ends came to 15 bases. The CDR3 consists of 14 residues. Here the CDR3 reads CASSLLGGTTEAFF. For the CDR3, the DNA is TGTGCCAGCAGCTTACTTGGCGGGACCACTGAAGCTTTCTTT.

V usage is TRBV19 and J usage is TRBJ2-2; D possibly corresponds to TRBD1 (6 bases). Trimming cost V 4 bases and J 5 bases, with 11 bases left between them. The germline CDR1 and CDR2 sequences are LNHDA and SQIVND (reference sequence). This CDR3 has 14 amino acids. In DNA, the CDR3 is TGTGCCAGTAGTACTCAGGGGTGGACCGGGGAGCTGTTTTTT. As protein: CASSTQGWTGELFF.